These T cell receptor beta chains were read from a single sample in a study of T cell responses to AZD1222 COVID-19 vaccine. Sequencing was performed with immunoSEQ multiplex PCR; in TCRdb, only in-frame clones are kept and a portion is missing. This table holds about 82,000 clones, about nine tenths found once. The source material was peripheral blood, sampled 28 days after the second AZD1222 dose. The receptor source for this set is an adult who received the AZD1222 COVID-19 vaccine. CDR3s include the opening cysteine and the closing phenylalanine or tryptophan. D genes are given only for firm matches. For some rows the clone size is stated as once, few or many, or as a class when expanded; others skip it.

CDR3 protein: CAWRADRATEAFF
CDR3 DNA: TGTGCCTGGAGAGCGGACAGGGCCACTGAAGCTTTCTTT
clone size: NA
J gene: TRBJ1-1
D gene: TRBD1
V gene: TRBV30

CDR3 protein: CASSFQLQGALDSPLHF
CDR3 DNA: TGCGCCAGCAGCTTTCAACTACAGGGGGCGCTTGATTCACCCCTCCACTTT
clone size: NA
J gene: TRBJ1-6
D gene: TRBD1
V gene: TRBV5-1

CDR3 protein: CASSPRGVGGRREKLFF
CDR3 DNA: TGTGCCAGCAGCCCAAGAGGCGTAGGAGGACGGCGTGAAAAACTGTTTTTT
clone size: once
J gene: TRBJ1-4
D gene: NA
V gene: TRBV14

CDR3 protein: CASRSGGDTEAFF
CDR3 DNA: TGTGCCAGCAGGTCAGGGGGGGACACTGAAGCTTTCTTT
clone size: NA
J gene: TRBJ1-1
D gene: TRBD1
V gene: TRBV2

CDR3 protein: CASSSGGVPTNEKLFF
CDR3 DNA: TGTGCCAGCAGCTCAGGGGGGGTTCCAACTAATGAAAAACTGTTTTTT
clone size: NA
J gene: TRBJ1-4
D gene: TRBD1
V gene: TRBV5-4

CDR3 protein: CASSPIQETQYF
CDR3 DNA: TGTGCCAGCTCACCAATTCAAGAGACCCAGTACTTC
clone size: NA
J gene: TRBJ2-5
D gene: NA
V gene: TRBV18

CDR3 protein: CASSKNGLQAFF
CDR3 DNA: TGTGCCAGCAGCAAAAACGGGCTGCAAGCTTTCTTT
clone size: NA
J gene: TRBJ1-1
D gene: NA
V gene: TRBV21-1

CDR3 protein: CSVAQQVPYEQYF
CDR3 DNA: TGCAGCGTTGCGCAACAGGTCCCCTACGAGCAGTACTTC
clone size: NA
J gene: TRBJ2-7
D gene: NA
V gene: TRBV29-1

CDR3 protein: CASSLGPGGNTIYF
CDR3 DNA: TGCGCCAGCAGCTTGGGACCGGGCGGAAACACCATATATTTT
clone size: NA
J gene: TRBJ1-3
D gene: NA
V gene: TRBV5-1

CDR3 protein: CASSQGGEPPYEQYF
CDR3 DNA: TGTGCCAGCTCACAAGGGGGGGAGCCCCCCTACGAGCAGTACTTC
clone size: NA
J gene: TRBJ2-7
D gene: NA
V gene: TRBV18

CDR3 protein: CASSSQGPGTEAFF
CDR3 DNA: TGTGCCAGCAGCTCTCAGGGGCCGGGCACTGAAGCTTTCTTT
clone size: NA
J gene: TRBJ1-1
D gene: NA
V gene: TRBV7-3

CDR3 protein: CASRGRPYEQYF
CDR3 DNA: TGTGCCAGCCGGGGGCGTCCCTACGAGCAGTACTTC
clone size: NA
J gene: TRBJ2-7
D gene: NA
V gene: TRBV27

CDR3 protein: CASSGAGTNQPQHF
CDR3 DNA: TGTGCCAGCAGTGGCGCAGGAACCAATCAGCCCCAGCATTTT
clone size: NA
J gene: TRBJ1-5
D gene: NA
V gene: TRBV25-1

CDR3 protein: CASSPSGDFGGYTF
CDR3 DNA: TGTGCCAGCTCACCCTCTGGCGATTTCGGCGGCTACACCTTC
clone size: NA
J gene: TRBJ1-2
D gene: NA
V gene: TRBV18

CDR3 protein: CATSRGGAGNTIYF
CDR3 DNA: TGTGCCACCAGCAGGGGAGGGGCTGGAAACACCATATATTTT
clone size: NA
J gene: TRBJ1-3
D gene: NA
V gene: TRBV15

CDR3 protein: CASSLNWGRAGNTIYF
CDR3 DNA: TGTGCCAGCAGCCTAAATTGGGGCAGGGCCGGAAACACCATATATTTT
clone size: NA
J gene: TRBJ1-3
D gene: NA
V gene: TRBV5-6

CDR3 protein: CASSPRDYTGELFF
CDR3 DNA: TGTGCCAGCAGTCCCCGGGACTACACCGGGGAGCTGTTTTTT
clone size: NA
J gene: TRBJ2-2
D gene: NA
V gene: TRBV6-1

CDR3 protein: CASSLGGPEAFF
CDR3 DNA: TGTGCCAGCAGTTTGGGGGGTCCTGAAGCTTTCTTT
clone size: once
J gene: TRBJ1-1
D gene: NA
V gene: TRBV12-3/TRBV12-4

CDR3 protein: CASSYWGEGSPLHF
CDR3 DNA: TGTGCCAGCAGTTACTGGGGGGAAGGTTCACCCCTCCACTTT
clone size: NA
J gene: TRBJ1-6
D gene: NA
V gene: TRBV6-6

CDR3 protein: CASSTSGDTQYF
CDR3 DNA: TGTGCCAGCAGCACGAGCGGAGATACGCAGTATTTT
clone size: once
J gene: TRBJ2-3
D gene: NA
V gene: TRBV6-5

CDR3 protein: CASSTGVSVYEQYF
CDR3 DNA: TGTGCCAGTAGTACGGGAGTTAGCGTCTACGAGCAGTACTTC
clone size: NA
J gene: TRBJ2-7
D gene: NA
V gene: TRBV19

CDR3 protein: CASSLRKGTGELFF
CDR3 DNA: TGTGCCAGCAGCTTAAGGAAAGGCACCGGGGAGCTGTTTTTT
clone size: NA
J gene: TRBJ2-2
D gene: NA
V gene: TRBV7-3

CDR3 protein: CASSLGAGGPNTEAFF
CDR3 DNA: TGTGCCAGCAGCTTGGGGGCTGGGGGACCGAACACTGAAGCTTTCTTT
clone size: NA
J gene: TRBJ1-1
D gene: NA
V gene: TRBV7-2

CDR3 protein: CASSLTDRLDSPLHF
CDR3 DNA: TGTGCCAGCAGTTTGACGGACAGGTTGGACTCACCCCTCCACTTT
clone size: NA
J gene: TRBJ1-6
D gene: TRBD1
V gene: TRBV27

CDR3 protein: CASGNLAGGLNEQFF
CDR3 DNA: TGTGCTAGTGGAAATCTAGCGGGGGGGCTAAATGAGCAGTTCTTC
clone size: NA
J gene: TRBJ2-1
D gene: TRBD2
V gene: TRBV12-5

CDR3 protein: CASSPQETQYF
CDR3 DNA: TGTGCCAGCAGCCCTCAAGAGACCCAGTACTTC
clone size: NA
J gene: TRBJ2-5
D gene: NA
V gene: TRBV6-2/TRBV6-3

CDR3 protein: CASSFLGTGNTGELFF
CDR3 DNA: TGCGCCAGCAGCTTTCTCGGGACAGGGAACACCGGGGAGCTGTTTTTT
clone size: NA
J gene: TRBJ2-2
D gene: TRBD1
V gene: TRBV5-1

CDR3 protein: CASSSGGTNTGELFF
CDR3 DNA: TGTGCCAGCAGCTCCGGGGGTACGAACACCGGGGAGCTGTTTTTT
clone size: NA
J gene: TRBJ2-2
D gene: NA
V gene: TRBV7-3

CDR3 protein: CASSDRQGTTGELFF
CDR3 DNA: TGTGCCAGCAGCGACCGACAGGGTACCACCGGGGAGCTGTTTTTT
clone size: NA
J gene: TRBJ2-2
D gene: TRBD1
V gene: TRBV2

CDR3 protein: CACKQGGAFF
CDR3 DNA: TGTGCCTGCAAACAGGGTGGAGCTTTCTTT
clone size: NA
J gene: TRBJ1-1
D gene: NA
V gene: TRBV30

CDR3 protein: CASTTGVRGEQFF
CDR3 DNA: TGTGCCAGCACGACAGGGGTGCGTGGTGAGCAGTTCTTC
clone size: NA
J gene: TRBJ2-1
D gene: TRBD1
V gene: TRBV6-6

CDR3 protein: CSASREGFGNTIYF
CDR3 DNA: TGCAGTGCTAGTCGGGAGGGTTTCGGAAACACCATATATTTT
clone size: NA
J gene: TRBJ1-3
D gene: NA
V gene: TRBV20-1

CDR3 protein: CASSLDPRRGTGELFF
CDR3 DNA: TGTGCCAGCAGCTTAGATCCGCGGAGGGGCACCGGGGAGCTGTTTTTT
clone size: NA
J gene: TRBJ2-2
D gene: NA
V gene: TRBV11-2

CDR3 protein: CASSQDLSDVTQYF
CDR3 DNA: TGTGCCAGCAGCCAAGATCTCTCGGACGTTACGCAGTATTTT
clone size: NA
J gene: TRBJ2-3
D gene: NA
V gene: TRBV3-1/TRBV3-2

CDR3 protein: CASSLEGTQPQHF
CDR3 DNA: TGCGCCAGCAGCTTGGAGGGGACTCAGCCCCAGCATTTT
clone size: few
J gene: TRBJ1-5
D gene: NA
V gene: TRBV5-1

CDR3 protein: CASSYLPGQGRETQYF
CDR3 DNA: TGTGCCAGCAGTTACCTGCCGGGACAGGGGCGAGAGACCCAGTACTTC
clone size: NA
J gene: TRBJ2-5
D gene: TRBD1
V gene: TRBV6-5

CDR3 protein: CASSDVGTGGDEQYF
CDR3 DNA: TGTGCCAGCAGTGACGTGGGGACAGGGGGTGACGAGCAGTACTTC
clone size: NA
J gene: TRBJ2-7
D gene: TRBD1
V gene: TRBV6-1

CDR3 protein: CASSYDRENYGYTF
CDR3 DNA: TGTGCCAGCAGTTACGACAGGGAGAACTATGGCTACACCTTC
clone size: NA
J gene: TRBJ1-2
D gene: TRBD1
V gene: TRBV6-5

CDR3 protein: CASSFGQNYGYTF
CDR3 DNA: TGTGCCAGCAGTTTTGGACAGAACTATGGCTACACCTTC
clone size: NA
J gene: TRBJ1-2
D gene: NA
V gene: TRBV12-3/TRBV12-4

CDR3 protein: CASSPHWDRSTSPLHF
CDR3 DNA: TGCGCCAGCAGCCCCCACTGGGACCGCAGCACCTCACCCCTCCACTTT
clone size: NA
J gene: TRBJ1-6
D gene: NA
V gene: TRBV4-1

CDR3 protein: CASSLLAPGSDGYTF
CDR3 DNA: TGTGCCAGCAGCCTTCTAGCGCCAGGATCCGATGGCTACACCTTC
clone size: NA
J gene: TRBJ1-2
D gene: NA
V gene: TRBV3-1/TRBV3-2

CDR3 protein: CASRFLANQETQYF
CDR3 DNA: TGCGCCAGCAGGTTTCTCGCCAACCAAGAGACCCAGTACTTC
clone size: NA
J gene: TRBJ2-5
D gene: NA
V gene: TRBV5-1

CDR3 protein: CASSDVRVEAFF
CDR3 DNA: TGTGCCAGCAGTGATGTACGGGTTGAAGCTTTCTTT
clone size: NA
J gene: TRBJ1-1
D gene: NA
V gene: TRBV6-1

CDR3 protein: CASSLSGALSGANVLTF
CDR3 DNA: TGTGCCAGCAGCCTTAGCGGGGCACTCTCTGGGGCCAACGTCCTGACTTTC
clone size: NA
J gene: TRBJ2-6
D gene: TRBD2
V gene: TRBV11-2

CDR3 protein: CASSFQGRNTIYF
CDR3 DNA: TGTGCCAGCAGTTTCCAGGGAAGAAACACCATATATTTT
clone size: medium-sized
J gene: TRBJ1-3
D gene: NA
V gene: TRBV28

CDR3 protein: CASSLTGVGDQPQHF
CDR3 DNA: TGTGCCAGCAGTCTGACAGGGGTGGGGGATCAGCCCCAGCATTTT
clone size: once
J gene: TRBJ1-5
D gene: TRBD1
V gene: TRBV5-5

CDR3 protein: CAWSVGPGGELFF
CDR3 DNA: TGTGCCTGGAGTGTCGGGCCAGGCGGGGAGCTGTTTTTT
clone size: NA
J gene: TRBJ2-2
D gene: NA
V gene: TRBV30

CDR3 protein: CASSFGTGGSLNTEAFF
CDR3 DNA: TGTGCCAGCAGCTTTGGGACAGGGGGCAGTCTGAACACTGAAGCTTTCTTT
clone size: NA
J gene: TRBJ1-1
D gene: TRBD1
V gene: TRBV5-6

CDR3 protein: CASSLEGENSPLHF
CDR3 DNA: TGTGCCAGCAGCCTGGAGGGAGAAAATTCACCCCTCCACTTT
clone size: few
J gene: TRBJ1-6
D gene: NA
V gene: TRBV5-5

CDR3 protein: CASSLRDSYNEQFF
CDR3 DNA: TGTGCCAGCTCACTCCGGGACTCCTACAATGAGCAGTTCTTC
clone size: once
J gene: TRBJ2-1
D gene: NA
V gene: TRBV18

CDR3 protein: CATREGQGFTDTQYF
CDR3 DNA: TGTGCCACCAGAGAGGGACAGGGGTTCACAGATACGCAGTATTTT
clone size: NA
J gene: TRBJ2-3
D gene: TRBD1
V gene: TRBV15

CDR3 protein: CASSYPPGETYEQYF
CDR3 DNA: TGTGCCAGCAGTTACCCCCCGGGGGAGACCTACGAGCAGTACTTC
clone size: few
J gene: TRBJ2-7
D gene: NA
V gene: TRBV6-6

CDR3 protein: CASSYSIDRGNTEAFF
CDR3 DNA: TGTGCCAGCAGTTACTCGATAGACAGGGGGAACACTGAAGCTTTCTTT
clone size: NA
J gene: TRBJ1-1
D gene: TRBD1
V gene: TRBV6-2/TRBV6-3